The T cell receptor (beta chain) under discussion was sequenced for a study of regulatory T cells in long-lasting Graves disease. Broader study findings: New patients shared fewer public clonotypes (roughly 1,000) than persistent patients did (approximately 3,000). Persistent disease preferred TRBV28, TRBJ1-2 and TRBJ2-5.

Time point described: persistent/refractory GD, antithyroid drugs over 5 years with positive TRAb. PBMCs were the source of the RNA used for TCR sequencing. The source of the patients was an endocrinology department in Xi'an, China. Arm-PCR of CDR3 regions with iRepertoire HTBI primers generated TCR beta libraries. TCRdb used MiXCR to reprocess the multiplex PCR reads, holding one entry per CDR3 protein. This table holds around 400,000 distinct CDR3 sequences, around 23% found once. Germline V gives CDR1 MDHEN, CDR2 SYDVKM. V was cut by 7 bases and J by 2 bases, with 24 bases left in between. The CDR3 length is 19 residues. This clonotype was recorded many times. Antigen specificity is unknown.

The sample in question was peripheral blood mononuclear cells (PBMCs), obtained when the disease was refractory, from a patient treated with antithyroid drugs. The receptor was isolated from a female donor with Graves disease. The V gene is TRBV28, the J gene TRBJ2-6; D possibly corresponds to TRBD1 (6 bases). The CDR3 here is CASNEIPGQVGAGANVLTF. As DNA, the CDR3 is TGTGCCAGCAACGAAATCCCGGGACAAGTTGGAGCTGGGGCCAACGTCCTGACTTTC.